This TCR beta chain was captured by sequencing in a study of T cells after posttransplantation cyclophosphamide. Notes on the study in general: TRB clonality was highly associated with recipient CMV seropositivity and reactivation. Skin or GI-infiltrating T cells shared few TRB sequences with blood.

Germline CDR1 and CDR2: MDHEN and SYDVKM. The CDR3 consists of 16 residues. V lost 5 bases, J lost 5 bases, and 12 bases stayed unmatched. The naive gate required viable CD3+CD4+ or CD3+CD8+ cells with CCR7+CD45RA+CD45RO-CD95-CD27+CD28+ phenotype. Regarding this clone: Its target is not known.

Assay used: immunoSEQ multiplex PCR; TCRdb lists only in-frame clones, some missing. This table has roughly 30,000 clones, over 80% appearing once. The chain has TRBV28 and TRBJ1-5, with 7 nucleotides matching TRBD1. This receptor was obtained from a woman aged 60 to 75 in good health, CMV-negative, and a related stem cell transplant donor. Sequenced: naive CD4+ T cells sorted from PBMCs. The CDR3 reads CASSPNRGQRHQPQHF. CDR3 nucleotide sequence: TGTGCCAGCAGTCCAAATAGGGGGCAGAGACATCAGCCCCAGCATTTT.